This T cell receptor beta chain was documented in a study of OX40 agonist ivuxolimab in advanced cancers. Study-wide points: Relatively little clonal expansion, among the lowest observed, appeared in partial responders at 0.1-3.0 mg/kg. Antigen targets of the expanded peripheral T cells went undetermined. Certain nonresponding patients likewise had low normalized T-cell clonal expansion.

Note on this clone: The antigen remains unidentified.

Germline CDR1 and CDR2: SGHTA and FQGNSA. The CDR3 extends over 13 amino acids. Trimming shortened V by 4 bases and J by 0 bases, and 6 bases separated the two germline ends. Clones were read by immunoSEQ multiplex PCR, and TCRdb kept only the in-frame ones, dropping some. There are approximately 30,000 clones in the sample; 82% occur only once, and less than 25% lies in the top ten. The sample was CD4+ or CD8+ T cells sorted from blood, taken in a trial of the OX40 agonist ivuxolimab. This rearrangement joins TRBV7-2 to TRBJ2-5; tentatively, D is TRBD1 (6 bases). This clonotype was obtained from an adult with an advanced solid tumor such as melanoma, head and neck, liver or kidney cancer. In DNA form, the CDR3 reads TGTGCCAGCAGCTGGACAGACCAAGAGACCCAGTACTTC. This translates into CASSWTDQETQYF.